Shown below are 32 T cell receptor beta chains from a single sample sequenced in a study of early T cells in non-severe SARS-CoV-2 infection. TCRdb called the 5' RACE reads again in MiXCR, with one record for every CDR3 protein. The sample yields some 81,000 distinct CDR3 sequences, around 8.7% seen once. The sequenced material came from whole blood. All receptors come from an adult who was a healthcare worker with PCR-confirmed SARS-CoV-2 infection or an uninfected control (not recorded which).

This clonotype was detected ten times or more. The chain carries TRBV7-3 and TRBJ2-2, with 12 bases matching TRBD2. This CDR3 contains 17 residues. Trimming cost V 5 bases and J 2 bases; bases outside gene matches: 6. Germline values: CDR1 SGHTA, CDR2 FQGTGA. This CDR3 reads CASSPLAGGPNTGELFF. In DNA form, the CDR3 reads TGTGCCAGCAGCCCACTAGCGGGAGGTCCAAACACCGGGGAGCTGTTTTTT.

The V call is TRBV2, the J call TRBJ2-1; D gene unclear. Germline lookup yields CDR1 SNHLY and CDR2 FYNNEI. The CDR3 sequence is 15 residues long. V lost 5 bases, J lost 0 bases, and 11 bases lay in between. The CDR3 DNA reads as TGTGCCAGCAGTTCGAGCCGGAGCTCCTACAATGAGCAGTTCTTC. Translating gives CASSSSRSSYNEQFF.

In its sample, this clonotype was seen a few times. In nucleotides, the CDR3 is TGTGCCAGCAGTGAAGGGCTAGCGGGATCCACAGATACGCAGTATTTT. This translates into CASSEGLAGSTDTQYF. The chain employs TRBV6-1 and TRBJ2-3; 9 bases map to TRBD2. CDR1 MNHNS and CDR2 SASEGT come from the germline V gene. Losses at the gene ends were 1 base for V and 2 bases for J; bases not matched to a gene: 4. This CDR3 comprises 16 residues.

This clonotype showed up many times. The rearrangement uses TRBV5-1 and TRBJ2-2; D unresolved. Per germline, CDR1 SGHRS and CDR2 YFSETQ. V was trimmed by 4 bases and J by 3 bases, leaving 16 bases between them. The CDR3 has 16 amino acids. CDR3 sequence: CASSPVSMKYTGELFF. The DNA of the CDR3 is TGCGCCAGCAGCCCGGTCTCTATGAAATACACCGGGGAGCTGTTTTTT.

This clonotype showed up many times. V is TRBV18 and J is TRBJ2-1; 9 bases align to TRBD1. The germline CDR1 and CDR2 sequences are KGHSH and LQKENI. The CDR3 is 16 residues long. Losses at the gene ends were 3 bases for V and 5 bases for J; bases not matched to a gene: 8. CDR3 nucleotide sequence: TGTGCCAGCTCACCCCGGGACAGGGTTCAACACAATGAGCAGTTCTTC. Its translation: CASSPRDRVQHNEQFF. Drawing the rest from reference TRBV18 and TRBJ2-1, the complete variable domain is NAGVMQNPRHLVRRRGQEARLRCSPMKGHSHVYWYRQLPEEGLKFMVYLQKENIIDESGMPKERFSAEFPKEGPSILRIQQVVRGDSAAYFCASSPRDRVQHNEQFFGPGTRLTVL.

In its sample, this clonotype was seen a few times. V usage is TRBV10-3 and J usage is TRBJ2-7, with a weak D call TRBD1 (5 bases). The germline CDR1 and CDR2 sequences are ENHRY and SYGVKD. Trimming took 2 bases from V and 4 from J, leaving 12 bases between them. The CDR3 runs to 14 residues. CDR3 sequence reads: CAISEGTRAYEQYF. The CDR3 DNA reads TGTGCCATCAGTGAGGGTACCAGGGCTTACGAGCAGTACTTC.

Many counts were recorded for this clonotype. The chain uses TRBV3-1 and TRBJ1-2; D perhaps matches TRBD1 (5 bases). Trimming pared 1 base from V and 5 bases from J, leaving 5 bases between. Per the germline V gene, CDR1 is LGHDT and CDR2 is YNNKEL (reference sequence). The CDR3 is made up of 12 amino acids. CDR3 in amino acids: CASSQAGYGYTF. In DNA form, the CDR3 reads TGTGCCAGCAGCCAAGCAGGGTATGGCTACACCTTC. Supplemented by reference TRBV3-1 and TRBJ1-2, the full variable domain reads DTAVSQTPKYLVTQMGNDKSIKCEQNLGHDTMYWYKQDSKKFLKIMFSYNNKELIINETVPNRFSPKSPDKAHLNLHINSLELGDSAVYFCASSQAGYGYTFGSGTRLTVV.

This clonotype was picked up many times. This sequence joins TRBV6-2 or TRBV6-3 and TRBJ2-2, with 7 nucleotides matching TRBD2. The J segment lost 5 bases and the V segment lost 8 bases, leaving 8 bases of the junction unmatched. Germline CDR1 reads MNHEY; CDR2 reads SVGEGT. CDR3 length: 14 residues. The CDR3 region is CASGSGVETGELFF. The CDR3 DNA follows: TGTGCCAGCGGGAGCGGGGTAGAGACCGGGGAGCTGTTTTTT.

The chain employs TRBV21-1 and TRBJ2-2; whether TRBD1, the table's D call, matches the DNA was not checked. TRBV21-1 is a pseudogene locus. CDR3 length: 20 amino acids. Here the CDR3 DNA reads TGTGCCAGCAGCAATATACGGGATATGGGCAGGAGGATTAACACCGGGGAGCTGTTTTTT. Amino acids: CASSNIRDMGRRINTGELFF.

The chain's CDR3 is CASSLGDRSPGANVLTF. CDR3 DNA: TGTGCCAGCAGTTTAGGCGACAGGTCACCTGGGGCCAACGTCCTGACTTTC. The chain combines TRBV12-3 or TRBV12-4 with TRBJ2-6, with D maybe TRBD1 (6 bases). This CDR3 has 17 residues. V lost 1 base and J 2 bases, leaving 12 bases between the germline ends.

This clonotype was observed once. The rearrangement joins TRBV7-2 to TRBJ2-3, with D perhaps matching TRBD2 (5 bases). Trimming removed 4 bases at V and 2 bases at J, with 7 bases between. The CDR3 totals 13 residues. The germline CDR1 and CDR2 sequences are SGHTA and FQGNSA. CDR3 protein: CASSYGLTDTQYF. The CDR3 DNA reads as TGTGCCAGCAGCTACGGACTCACAGATACGCAGTATTTT.

Ten or more counts support this clonotype. The V gene is TRBV3-1, the J gene TRBJ2-1; 12 bases fit TRBD2. This CDR3 has 16 amino acids. V gave up 1 base and J gave up 6 bases; unmatched junction bases: 4. Germline V CDR1 and CDR2: LGHDT, YNNKEL (reference sequence). CDR3 residues: CASSQALAGGFNEQFF. CDR3 sequence (DNA): TGTGCCAGCAGCCAAGCCCTAGCGGGAGGGTTCAATGAGCAGTTCTTC.

At least ten counts were recorded for this clonotype. J is TRBJ2-7 and V is TRBV28, with a possible D match to TRBD1 (6 bases). V was pared by 4 bases and J by 7 bases, with 14 bases between. This CDR3 spans 13 amino acids. Germline CDR1 is MDHEN and CDR2 is SYDVKM. CDR3 nucleotides: TGTGCCAGCAGTTCAACGACAGGCCGGGAGCAGTACTTC. This sequence encodes CASSSTTGREQYF. Using reference TRBV28 and TRBJ2-7 for the parts outside the CDR3, the full variable domain is DVKVTQSSRYLVKRTGEKVFLECVQDMDHENMFWYRQDPGLGLRLIYFSYDVKMKEKGDIPEGYSVSREKKERFSLILESASTNQTSMYLCASSSTTGREQYFGPGTRLTVT.

This clonotype was seen many times. The chain joins TRBV7-9 to TRBJ2-1; no definite D call. This CDR3 spans 14 amino acids. V gave up 1 base and J gave up 10 bases, with 14 bases separating them. CDR1 is SEHNR, CDR2 FQNEAQ, per germline (reference sequence). CDR3 sequence (DNA): TGTGCCAGCAGCTTAGTAACTCCTTCACGGGAGCAGTTCTTC. It specifies CASSLVTPSREQFF.

The CDR3 sequence: CASRALTGRNEQYF. The CDR3 DNA is TGTGCCAGCCGGGCGCTGACAGGGAGGAACGAGCAGTACTTC. V gene TRBV28 combines with J gene TRBJ2-7, with D possibly matching TRBD1 (7 bases). V was pared by 8 bases and J by 5 bases, with 19 bases between. This CDR3 is built from 14 residues. CDR1 is MDHEN, CDR2 SYDVKM, per germline.

This clonotype has more than one count but fewer than ten. This chain connects TRBV28 to TRBJ1-1; the D is unclear. Germline loops: CDR1 MDHEN, CDR2 SYDVKM. This CDR3 spans 11 amino acids. Trimming removed 1 base at V and 10 bases at J, with 7 bases between. The CDR3 protein is CASSLSQIAFF. The CDR3 nucleotides read TGTGCCAGCAGTTTATCCCAGATAGCTTTCTTT.

This clonotype came up many times. The chain employs TRBV28 and TRBJ2-7; D gene unclear. The CDR3 totals 13 residues. Germline assignment: CDR1 MDHEN and CDR2 SYDVKM. V lost 5 bases, J lost 0 bases, and 8 bases lay in between. The CDR3 protein is CASSLGPSYEQYF. The CDR3 bases are TGTGCCAGCAGTCTGGGCCCCTCCTACGAGCAGTACTTC.

This clonotype came up many times. The V and J genes are TRBV7-2 and TRBJ2-1; D is perhaps TRBD2 (5 bases). Germline CDR1 reads SGHTA; CDR2 reads FQGNSA. The CDR3 has 18 residues. V dropped 1 base and J dropped 0 bases, with 16 bases sitting between them. This chain's CDR3 is CASSLVRSAYDSYNEQFF. CDR3 DNA: TGTGCCAGCAGCTTAGTACGTAGCGCCTACGACTCCTACAATGAGCAGTTCTTC.

This clonotype was detected only a few times. The chain joins TRBV7-3 to TRBJ2-5; maybe TRBD2 (5 bases). CDR3 length: 14 residues. The germline CDR1 and CDR2 sequences are SGHTA and FQGTGA. The ends were cut back, 2 bases at V and 4 bases at J, with 11 bases in the middle. The CDR3 here is CASSLAAESETQYF. DNA for the CDR3: TGTGCCAGCAGCTTAGCAGCGGAATCAGAGACCCAGTACTTC.

This clonotype has just a few counts. J is TRBJ2-3 and V is TRBV12-5; D not certain. Trimming pared 0 bases from V and 6 bases from J, leaving 16 bases between. The germline CDR1 and CDR2 sequences are LGHNT and FRNRAP. The CDR3 has 16 amino acids. The CDR3 coding sequence is TGTGCTAGTGGTTTGGTAAGCCAGGCCCCAGCGGATACGCAGTATTTT. Its translation is CASGLVSQAPADTQYF.

The table lists this clonotype with many counts. CDR3 nucleotide sequence: TGTGCCAGCAGTGACCAGTACAATGAGCAGTTCTTC. This translates into CASSDQYNEQFF. The rearrangement joins TRBV6-1 to TRBJ2-1; D uncertain. The CDR3 is 12 amino acids. The germline V gene has CDR1 MNHNS and CDR2 SASEGT. Trimming took 3 bases from V and 4 from J, leaving 4 bases between them.

This clonotype was recorded at least ten times. This chain uses TRBV10-3 with TRBJ2-6; 8 bases agree with TRBD1. The CDR3 sequence is 19 residues long. From germline, CDR1 is ENHRY and CDR2 SYGVKD. V lost 0 bases and J lost 0; bases outside the gene matches: 7. The CDR3 sequence is CAISESNGQGSSGANVLTF. The DNA for the CDR3 is TGTGCCATCAGTGAGTCGAATGGACAGGGTAGCTCTGGGGCCAACGTCCTGACTTTC.

The CDR3 loop reads CSARDVLYEQYF. The CDR3 DNA follows: TGCAGTGCTAGAGATGTTCTCTACGAGCAGTACTTC. The chain has TRBV20-1 and TRBJ2-7; D is ambiguous. Germline CDR1 DFQATT, CDR2 SNEGSKA (reference sequence). V dropped 0 bases and J dropped 3 bases, with 6 bases sitting between them. The CDR3 length is 12 residues.

The V and J genes are TRBV5-1 and TRBJ2-3, with 9 bases aligning to TRBD2. The CDR3 runs to 16 residues. Losses at the gene ends were 4 bases for V and 3 bases for J; bases not matched to a gene: 9. CDR1 and CDR2 (germline): SGHRS, YFSETQ. This CDR3 is CASSSGTSPGTDTQYF. The CDR3 nucleotides are TGCGCCAGCAGCAGCGGGACTAGCCCCGGTACAGATACGCAGTATTTT. Complete variable domain (other parts from reference TRBV5-1 and TRBJ2-3): KAGVTQTPRYLIKTRGQQVTLSCSPISGHRSVSWYQQTPGQGLQFLFEYFSETQRNKGNFPGRFSGRQFSNSRSEMNVSTLELGDSALYLCASSSGTSPGTDTQYFGPGTRLTVL.

The chain carries TRBV9 and TRBJ2-7; TRBD1 agrees at 7 bases. Germline lookup yields CDR1 SGDLS and CDR2 YYNGEE. The CDR3 sequence is 15 residues long. V lost 4 bases and J lost 7; bases outside the gene matches: 14. CDR3 in DNA: TGTGCCAGCAGCCATCAAGGGGGCGGGTGGAGTGAGCAGTACTTC. It yields the protein CASSHQGGGWSEQYF.

Points on this clonotype: The junction differs from germline at one of its ends, possibly a read error. The rearrangement links TRBV30 to TRBJ2-7, with D tentatively TRBD2 (6 bases). CDR1 and CDR2 from the germline V gene are GTSNPN and SVGIG (reference sequence). The CDR3 has 14 residues. The CDR3 nucleotides are TGTGTCTGGAGTGTAGGAACGGGAGCCTACGAGCAGTACTTC. This translates into CVWSVGTGAYEQYF. Combining the CDR3 with reference TRBV30 and TRBJ2-7 gives the whole variable domain SQTIHQWPATLVQPVGSPLSLECTVEGTSNPNLYWYRQAAGRGLQLLFYSVGIGQISSEVPQNLSASRPQDRQFILSSKKLLLSDSGFYLCVWSVGTGAYEQYFGPGTRLTVT.

This clonotype was recorded many times. V is TRBV7-9 and J is TRBJ2-1; no clear D gene. The ends were cut back, 4 bases at V and 0 bases at J, with 7 bases in the middle. Germline V lookup: CDR1 SEHNR, CDR2 FQNEAQ (reference sequence). The CDR3 covers 14 residues. Here the CDR3 DNA reads TGTGCCAGCAGCTCCGAATACTCCTACAATGAGCAGTTCTTC. It is translated as CASSSEYSYNEQFF.

This clonotype was seen at least ten times. V is TRBV7-6 and J is TRBJ2-1; a possible D gene is TRBD2 (6 bases). Germline CDR1 reads SGHVS; CDR2 reads FNYEAQ. Deletions cut 3 bases from V and 6 bases from J, with 12 bases between. The length of the CDR3 is 14 residues. The DNA of the CDR3 is TGTGCCAGCAGCTTCGGGGGTCCCCGCAATGAGCAGTTCTTC. This translates into CASSFGGPRNEQFF.

V is TRBV5-1 and J is TRBJ2-1; 11 nucleotides agree with TRBD1. The V and J ends lost 4 bases and 8 bases, in that order; junction bases with no gene match: 5. Germline V gene sequence: CDR1 SGHRS, CDR2 YFSETQ. The CDR3 covers 14 residues. The CDR3 sequence is CASSPGQGADEQFF. Here the CDR3 DNA reads TGCGCCAGCAGCCCCGGACAGGGGGCGGATGAGCAGTTCTTC.

A single count supports this clonotype. The junction does not match germline at one end; this may be a read error. CDR3 nucleotides: TGTGCCAGCAGCCCGAGGACAGGGGCGAACACCGGGGAGCCGTTTTTT. Its protein is CASSPRTGANTGEPFF. The gene calls are TRBV5-4 and TRBJ2-2; TRBD1 aligns across 9 bases. From germline, CDR1 is SGHNT and CDR2 YYREEE (reference sequence). CDR3 length: 16 residues.

This clonotype has only a few counts. The V gene is TRBV20-1, the J gene TRBJ1-5; no clear D. CDR3 size: 13 residues. V lost 2 bases, J lost 3 bases, and 8 bases lay in between. CDR1 and CDR2 (germline): DFQATT, SNEGSKA (reference sequence). This CDR3 reads CSARPGHNQPQHF. In nucleotides, the CDR3 is TGCAGTGCTAGACCGGGCCACAATCAGCCCCAGCATTTT.

The V gene is TRBV3-1, the J gene TRBJ1-6, with 8 bases matching TRBD1. V lost 4 bases to trimming and J lost 7 bases; unmatched junction nucleotides: 6. Looked up from germline, CDR1 is LGHDT and CDR2 is YNNKEL (reference sequence). The CDR3 covers 15 residues. CDR3 residues: CASSPRTGHNSPLHF. The CDR3 coding sequence is TGTGCCAGCAGCCCCCGGACAGGGCACAATTCACCCCTCCACTTT. Complete variable domain (other parts from reference TRBV3-1 and TRBJ1-6): DTAVSQTPKYLVTQMGNDKSIKCEQNLGHDTMYWYKQDSKKFLKIMFSYNNKELIINETVPNRFSPKSPDKAHLNLHINSLELGDSAVYFCASSPRTGHNSPLHFGNGTRLTVT.